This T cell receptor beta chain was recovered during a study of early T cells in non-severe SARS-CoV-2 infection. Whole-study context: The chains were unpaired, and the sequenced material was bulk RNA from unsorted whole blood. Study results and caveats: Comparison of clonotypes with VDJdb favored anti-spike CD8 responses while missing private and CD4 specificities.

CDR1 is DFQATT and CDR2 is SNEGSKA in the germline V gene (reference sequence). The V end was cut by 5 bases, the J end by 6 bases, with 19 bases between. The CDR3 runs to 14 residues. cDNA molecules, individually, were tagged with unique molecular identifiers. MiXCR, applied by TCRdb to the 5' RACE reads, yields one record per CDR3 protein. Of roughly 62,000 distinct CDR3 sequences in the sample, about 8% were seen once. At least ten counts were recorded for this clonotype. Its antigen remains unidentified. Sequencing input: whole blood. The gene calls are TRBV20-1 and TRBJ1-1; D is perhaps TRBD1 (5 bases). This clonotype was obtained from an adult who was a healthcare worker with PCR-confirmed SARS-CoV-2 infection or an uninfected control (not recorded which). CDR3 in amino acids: CSAAPRITGAEAFF. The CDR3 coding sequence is TGCAGTGCTGCCCCAAGAATAACAGGCGCTGAAGCTTTCTTT.